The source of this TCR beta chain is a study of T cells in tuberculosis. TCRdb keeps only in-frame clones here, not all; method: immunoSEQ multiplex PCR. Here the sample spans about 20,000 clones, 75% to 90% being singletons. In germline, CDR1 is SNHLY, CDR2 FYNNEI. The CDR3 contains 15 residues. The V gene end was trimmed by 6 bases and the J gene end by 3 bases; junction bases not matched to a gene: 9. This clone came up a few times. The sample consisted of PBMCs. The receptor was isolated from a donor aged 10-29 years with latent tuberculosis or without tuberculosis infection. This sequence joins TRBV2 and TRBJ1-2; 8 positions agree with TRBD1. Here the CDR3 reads CASSRGQGGDYGYTF. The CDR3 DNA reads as TGTGCCAGCAGCCGTGGACAGGGCGGAGACTATGGCTACACCTTC. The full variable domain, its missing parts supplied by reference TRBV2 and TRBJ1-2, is EPEVTQTPSHQVTQMGQEVILRCVPISNHLYFYWYRQILGQKVEFLVSFYNNEISEKSEIFDDQFSVERPDGSNFTLKIRSTKLEDSAMYFCASSRGQGGDYGYTFGSGTRLTVV.